This T cell receptor (beta chain) appears in the sequencing data of a study of CD8 T cells in ankylosing spondylitis. Study-level points and caveats: Among TCR beta sequences, a motif of eight highly homologous variants appeared characteristic of ankylosing spondylitis blood.

In TCRdb, the 5' RACE reads were re-called with MiXCR into one record per CDR3 protein. The sample contains about 270,000 distinct CDR3 sequences, roughly a third of which appear only once. As regards this clonotype: Its antigen is as yet unknown.

The CDR3 sequence is 15 residues long. CDR1 is SGHAT, CDR2 FQNNGV, per germline. The V and J ends lost 1 base and 2 bases respectively, with 9 bases between them. This TCR was recovered from a male donor with ankylosing spondylitis or in good health (not recorded which). This rearrangement joins TRBV11-2 to TRBJ2-1, with no clear D. Sample: blood, either unsorted or a sorted T cell fraction (not recorded which). CDR3 sequence (DNA): TGTGCCAGCAGCTTAGTAGGGAACACCTACAATGAGCAGTTCTTC. Its protein product is CASSLVGNTYNEQFF.